The entry below describes one TCR beta chain. The data belong to a study of response to subunit inactivated influenza vaccine. Germline V CDR1 and CDR2: LNHDA, SQIVND (reference sequence). V shed 4 bases and J shed 2 bases, with 14 bases lying between them. The CDR3 sequence is 15 residues long. One entry per CDR3 protein, called by TCRdb with MiXCR from the RT-PCR reads. Among more than 450,000 distinct CDR3 sequences listed, approximately 10% were seen once. This same sample was also part of a study on T cells expressing NK-cell markers. According to that study: UMIs were included in TCR beta cDNA generated by 5'RACE template switching.

The source material was PBMCs from blood, sampled on the day of vaccination. This chain uses TRBV19 with TRBJ1-1, with unresolved D. The source is a man aged 45-65 years who received an inactivated influenza vaccine. The CDR3 coding sequence is TGTGCCAGTAGTACCTCAACCGGGTTCAACACTGAAGCTTTCTTT. Protein: CASSTSTGFNTEAFF.